This T cell receptor beta chain was obtained from a study of cytomegalovirus exposure and HLA in healthy donors. Study-wide results and caveats: Specific recognition of CMV antigens was confirmed in vitro for a few chains (all CMV-associated).

Sequencing used immunoSEQ multiplex PCR; TCRdb keeps in-frame clones, though not all of them. The data show 89,000 or so clones, with approximately 93% seen just once and around 1.2% held by the top ten. A note on this clone: Its specificity is unknown.

The CDR3 contains 17 residues. Looked up from germline, CDR1 is MNHEY and CDR2 is SMNVEV (reference sequence). The ends lost 5 bases at V and 0 bases at J; junction bases unmatched: 11. The chain combines TRBV27 with TRBJ2-3, with TRBD2 matching over 7 bases. Sequenced sample: PBMCs. The receptor comes from a woman aged 30 to 39 in good health and CMV-seropositive. The CDR3 DNA reads TGTGCCAGCAGTCCACGCCGACTAGCAATTAGCACAGATACGCAGTATTTT. Its translation: CASSPRRLAISTDTQYF.